The clone carrying this T cell receptor (beta chain) was seen more than once but under ten times. Its target is not known. The sample comes from a study of post-analysis software for immune sequencing data. Turning to the study itself: As for disease course, relapsing-remitting, secondary progressive and progressive-relapsing multiple sclerosis were all included.

Findings and limits, study-wide: There was significantly lower normalized Chao1 diversity in multiple sclerosis patients than in controls. Samples made in the same batch grouped tightly together by F measure. Controls had lower frequencies than patients of five TRBV segments, which included TRBV5-6, TRBV5-1 and TRBV20-1.

CDR1 is SGHVS, CDR2 FQNEAQ, per germline. The CDR3 has 15 residues. Unique molecular identifiers tagged the TCR beta cDNA libraries. When about 0.85 to 11 million T cells were used, they gave approximately 530,000 cDNA molecules. TCRdb reprocessed the PCR reads with MiXCR, giving one entry per CDR3 protein. This table holds about 430,000 distinct CDR3 sequences, less than 40% found once. The sequence was collected from a girl aged 2 to 10 with multiple sclerosis. The V and J genes are TRBV7-8 and TRBJ2-5, with TRBD2 as a possible D gene (6 bases). Matching the DNA end better, TRBJ2-7 makes the J call doubtful. Material: blood. The chain's CDR3 is CASSQAPRGGFEQYF. The DNA for the CDR3 is TGTGCCAGCAGCCAAGCCCCGAGGGGAGGATTCGAGCAGTACTTC.